This entry lists 21 T cell receptor beta chains sequenced from one sample in a study of shared clonotypes between healthy human individuals. Terminally differentiated effector memory CD45RA+ cells were excluded from the naive CD8 cells, which were CD45RO-negative and positively selected for CCR7. Clones were read by immunoSEQ multiplex PCR, and TCRdb kept only the in-frame ones, dropping some. The table shows millions of clones, with approximately 94% occurring only once. What was sequenced was naive CD8+ T cells from PBMCs. Receptors were obtained from a man aged 18 to 29 in good health. Some clones in this sample may be carry-over from other donors' samples.

This chain uses TRBV5-6 with TRBJ1-1; a possible D gene is TRBD1 (5 bases). The CDR3 runs to 17 residues. CDR1 and CDR2 (germline): SGHDT, YYEEEE. Deletions cut 0 bases from V and 3 bases from J, with 18 bases between. CDR3 residues: CASSLAFGGKADTEAFF. The DNA of the CDR3 is TGTGCCAGCAGCTTGGCCTTTGGGGGAAAGGCGGACACTGAAGCTTTCTTT.

The chain employs TRBV27 and TRBJ2-3; D not resolved. CDR1 is MNHEY and CDR2 is SMNVEV in the germline V gene (reference sequence). Trimming stripped 5 bases from V and 6 bases from J, with 12 bases between. The CDR3 extends over 13 amino acids. The CDR3 bases are TGTGCCAGCAGTACGAGGACCAGGGATACGCAGTATTTT. As protein: CASSTRTRDTQYF.

The chain employs TRBV19 and TRBJ2-2; 7 positions agree with TRBD2. The CDR3 contains 15 residues. V was clipped by 7 bases and J by 5 bases; unmatched bases: 10. Per germline, CDR1 LNHDA and CDR2 SQIVND (reference sequence). CDR3 DNA: TGTGCCAGTACTGGGGGAGGGCTATGGACCGGGGAGCTGTTTTTT. Its protein is CASTGGGLWTGELFF.

Of note for this clone: Distinct nucleotide sequences in the sample also encode this CDR3. The chain combines TRBV7-2 with TRBJ2-1, with D unclear. CDR1 SGHTA and CDR2 FQGNSA come from the germline V gene. V was cut by 1 base and J by 0 bases, with 4 bases left in between. The CDR3 covers 14 residues. CDR3 loop: CASSLGGSYNEQFF. As DNA, the CDR3 is TGTGCCAGCAGCTTAGGGGGCTCCTACAATGAGCAGTTCTTC.

Note on this clone: Other DNA sequences from this sample encode an identical CDR3 as well. The chain has TRBV7-9 and TRBJ2-3; TRBD2 matches 9 bases. After removal of 5 bases from V and 3 bases from J, the junction contained 6 bases not matched to a gene. CDR3 size: 15 residues. Germline V gene lookup returns CDR1 SEHNR and CDR2 FQNEAQ (reference sequence). The CDR3 DNA follows: TGTGCCAGCAGCCTTAGCGGGAGTACGACAGATACGCAGTATTTT. Translating gives CASSLSGSTTDTQYF. Drawing the rest from reference TRBV7-9 and TRBJ2-3, the complete variable domain is DTGVSQNPRHKITKRGQNVTFRCDPISEHNRLYWYRQTLGQGPEFLTYFQNEAQLEKSRLLSDRFSAERPKGSFSTLEIQRTEQGDSAMYLCASSLSGSTTDTQYFGPGTRLTVL.

This rearrangement joins TRBV14 to TRBJ2-1; no clear D. V was pared by 0 bases and J by 12 bases, with 12 bases between. CDR3 length: 13 residues. Germline values: CDR1 SGHDN, CDR2 FVKESK. This chain's CDR3 is CASSQDRFGRQFF. In DNA, the CDR3 is TGTGCCAGCAGCCAAGATCGCTTTGGTCGGCAGTTCTTC.

The V gene is TRBV21-1, the J gene TRBJ2-2; TRBD2 was called by the table and not checked on the DNA. TRBV21-1 is marked as a pseudogene. The CDR3 extends over 14 amino acids. The CDR3 spells CASSKDLAGEELFF. The CDR3 DNA reads as TGTGCCAGCAGCAAAGACCTAGCGGGGGAAGAGCTGTTTTTT.

In the case of this clone: At the DNA level, this CDR3 is encoded by other sequences in the same sample as well. The chain uses TRBV28 and TRBJ2-7; D is perhaps TRBD1 or TRBD2 (5 bases each). V lost 5 bases and J lost 2, with 10 bases in between. CDR3 length equals 13 residues. Germline V gene sequence: CDR1 MDHEN, CDR2 SYDVKM. The CDR3 loop is CASSPGRAYEQYF. CDR3 sequence (DNA): TGTGCCAGCAGTCCGGGACGGGCCTACGAGCAGTACTTC.

This clone was recorded once. This chain uses TRBV27 with TRBJ1-4; no definite D call. Germline CDR1 MNHEY, CDR2 SMNVEV (reference sequence). Trimming cost V 2 bases and J 2 bases, with 6 bases left between them. This CDR3 has 14 amino acids. This chain's CDR3 is CASSLAGTNEKLFF. The CDR3 DNA is TGTGCCAGCAGTTTAGCGGGGACTAATGAAAAACTGTTTTTT. Variable domain in full (rest from reference TRBV27 and TRBJ1-4): EAQVTQNPRYLITVTGKKLTVTCSQNMNHEYMSWYRQDPGLGLRQIYYSMNVEVTDKGDVPEGYKVSRKEKRNFPLILESPSPNQTSLYFCASSLAGTNEKLFFGSGTQLSVL.

On this clone: Other nucleotide sequences in the sample specify the same CDR3. The V and J genes are TRBV28 and TRBJ2-7, with unresolved D. CDR1 is MDHEN and CDR2 is SYDVKM in the germline V gene. V shed 1 base and J shed 2 bases, with 9 bases lying between them. The CDR3 consists of 14 residues. CDR3: CASSLSGRAYEQYF. The CDR3 coding sequence is TGTGCCAGCAGTTTATCCGGACGGGCCTACGAGCAGTACTTC.

The CDR3 protein is CASSQTGQGAYEQYF. The DNA for the CDR3 is TGCGCCAGCAGCCAGACCGGACAGGGCGCCTACGAGCAGTACTTC. The chain combines TRBV4-1 with TRBJ2-7, with 8 bases that match TRBD1. This CDR3 spans 15 amino acids. After removal of 3 bases from V and 2 bases from J, the junction contained 6 bases not matched to a gene. Germline CDR1 reads MGHRA; CDR2 reads YSYEKL.

The chain links TRBV11-3 to TRBJ2-7; 12 nucleotides align to TRBD1. The CDR3 is 15 amino acids. V shed 5 bases and J 6 bases; nucleotides not matched to a gene: 8. Germline CDR1 SGHNT, CDR2 YENEEA. CDR3 region: CASSPWGQGAREQYF. CDR3 in DNA: TGTGCCAGCAGCCCCTGGGGACAGGGGGCCCGCGAGCAGTACTTC.

The chain combines TRBV4-1 with TRBJ2-1, with TRBD2 matching 10 bases. The V and J ends lost 3 bases and 3 bases, in that order; junction bases with no gene match: 5. The length of the CDR3 is 16 residues. Germline lookup yields CDR1 MGHRA and CDR2 YSYEKL. CDR3 in DNA: TGCGCCAGCAGCCAGGTAGCGGGAGGTGACTACAATGAGCAGTTCTTC. Translated, it gives CASSQVAGGDYNEQFF.

The chain combines TRBV9 with TRBJ2-1; 9 nucleotides line up with TRBD1. V shed 2 bases and J 8 bases; nucleotides not matched to a gene: 5. The CDR3 runs 14 residues. Germline V gene data show CDR1 as SGDLS and CDR2 as YYNGEE. CDR3 in amino acids: CASSVSQGAYEQFF. Written as DNA, the CDR3 is TGTGCCAGCAGCGTCTCACAGGGGGCATATGAGCAGTTCTTC.

CDR3 residues: CASSRTSGNTGELFF. The CDR3 bases are TGTGCCAGCAGCCGGACTAGCGGAAACACCGGGGAGCTGTTTTTT. This chain links TRBV7-9 with TRBJ2-2; 10 bases match TRBD2. The CDR3 consists of 15 residues. The V and J ends lost 5 bases and 2 bases, in that order; junction bases with no gene match: 2. Per germline, CDR1 SEHNR and CDR2 FQNEAQ (reference sequence). The complete variable domain, with remaining parts taken from reference TRBV7-9 and TRBJ2-2, reads DTGVSQNPRHKITKRGQNVTFRCDPISEHNRLYWYRQTLGQGPEFLTYFQNEAQLEKSRLLSDRFSAERPKGSFSTLEIQRTEQGDSAMYLCASSRTSGNTGELFFGEGSRLTVL.

This chain joins TRBV28 and TRBJ2-7; 10 bases are a match to TRBD1. Per germline, CDR1 MDHEN and CDR2 SYDVKM. This CDR3 region has 13 residues. The J segment lost 6 bases and the V segment lost 5 bases, leaving 4 bases of the junction unmatched. The CDR3, as DNA: TGTGCCAGCAGTCATGGGGACAGGGGCGAGCAGTACTTC. This codes for CASSHGDRGEQYF.

V usage is TRBV29-1 and J usage is TRBJ1-2; 9 nucleotides match TRBD1. Germline V gene sequence: CDR1 SQVTM, CDR2 ANQGSEA. The CDR3 consists of 11 residues. V was pared by 7 bases and J by 7 bases, with 4 bases of the junction left unmatched. CDR3 nucleotide sequence: TGCAGCGGGGGGACAGGGTCTGGCTACACCTTC. Its translation: CSGGTGSGYTF.

This clone was counted once. The V and J genes are TRBV28 and TRBJ2-5; TRBD1 might be the D (6 bases). Germline V lookup: CDR1 MDHEN, CDR2 SYDVKM. The ends were cut back, 5 bases at V and 9 bases at J, with 16 bases in the middle. This CDR3 contains 13 residues. Written as DNA, the CDR3 is TGTGCCAGCAGTAACAGGGAGTCCCCGGCCCAGTACTTC. Amino acid sequence: CASSNRESPAQYF.

The J gene is TRBJ2-7, the V gene TRBV13; 8 bases fit TRBD1. Germline CDR1 PRHDT, CDR2 FYEKMQ (reference sequence). This CDR3 has 14 residues. V lost 3 bases and J lost 4; bases outside the gene matches: 5. The CDR3 spells CASSFGRGQYEQYF. The CDR3 DNA sequence: TGTGCCAGCAGCTTTGGCAGGGGGCAATACGAGCAGTACTTC.

The genes are TRBV5-4 and TRBJ1-1; D is ambiguous. There are 17 residues in the CDR3. CDR1 is SGHNT and CDR2 is YYREEE in the germline V gene (reference sequence). V lost 4 bases and J lost 1, with 20 bases in between. CDR3 sequence reads: CASSPGEGGFWNTEAFF. In DNA form, the CDR3 reads TGTGCCAGCAGCCCCGGGGAGGGAGGATTTTGGAACACTGAAGCTTTCTTT.

J is TRBJ1-1 and V is TRBV7-2; maybe TRBD1 (5 bases). CDR1 is SGHTA, CDR2 FQGNSA, per germline. V dropped 1 base and J dropped 5 bases, with 23 bases sitting between them. The CDR3 has 18 residues. DNA of the CDR3: TGTGCCAGCAGCTTAGGGTGGCTGGGGACTCGCATTAGGACTGAAGCTTTCTTT. Translation gives CASSLGWLGTRIRTEAFF.